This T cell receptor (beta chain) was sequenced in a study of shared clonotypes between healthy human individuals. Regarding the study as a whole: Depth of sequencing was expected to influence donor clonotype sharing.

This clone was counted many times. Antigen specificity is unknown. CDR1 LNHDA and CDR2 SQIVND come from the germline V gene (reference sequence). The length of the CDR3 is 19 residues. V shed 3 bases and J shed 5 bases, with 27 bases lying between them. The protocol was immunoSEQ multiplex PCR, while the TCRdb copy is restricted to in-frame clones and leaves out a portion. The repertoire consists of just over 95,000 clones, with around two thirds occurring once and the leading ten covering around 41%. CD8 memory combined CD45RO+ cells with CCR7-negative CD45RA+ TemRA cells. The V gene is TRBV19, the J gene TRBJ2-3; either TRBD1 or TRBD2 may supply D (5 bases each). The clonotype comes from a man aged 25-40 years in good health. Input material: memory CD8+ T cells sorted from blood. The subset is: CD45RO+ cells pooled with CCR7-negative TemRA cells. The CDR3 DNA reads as TGTGCCAGTAGTATTTTTGGTGTTGGGGGAATAGTTTCTGAAGATACGCAGTATTTT. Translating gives CASSIFGVGGIVSEDTQYF.